This T cell receptor (beta chain) was identified in a study of patients and donors after allogeneic stem cell transplantation. This clonotype was recorded a few times. CDR3 length: 14 amino acids. Trimming took off 1 base at V and 6 bases at J, with 15 bases between the two ends. Germline V gene sequence: CDR1 DFQATT, CDR2 SNEGSKA (reference sequence). MiXCR, run by TCRdb on the RT-PCR reads, gives a single entry per CDR3 protein. The sample has fewer than 500,000 distinct CDR3 sequences, 16% seen once. The source material was blood, either unsorted or a sorted T cell fraction (not recorded which). The chain combines TRBV20-1 with TRBJ1-1; possible D gene TRBD1, 5 bases. The receptor was isolated from a human donor who was either an allogeneic HSCT recipient or a stem cell or donor lymphocyte infusion donor (not recorded which). It is not recorded whose cells these are; they may come from a transplant donor. The DNA of the CDR3 is TGCAGTGCTAGAGTACTGGGGGAAGAGGCTGAAGCTTTCTTT. Translated: CSARVLGEEAEAFF.